This T cell receptor (beta chain) was recovered during a study of T cell changes during pregnancy in multiple sclerosis. Sequenced by immunoSEQ multiplex PCR; TCRdb stores in-frame clones only, minus some. The sample has 68,000 or so clones; about 90% are singletons. Sequenced here: peripheral blood, sampled in the second trimester of pregnancy. The clonotype originates from a female donor in good health, enrolled as a control in a pregnancy study.

CDR3 coding DNA: TGCGCCAGCACTCAGTCAGGCAGGGTGGATCAGCCCCAGCATTTT. As protein: CASTQSGRVDQPQHF. This rearrangement joins TRBV4-1 to TRBJ1-5, with a tentative D call TRBD1 (5 bases). This CDR3 has 15 residues. V was trimmed by 7 bases and J by 5 bases, leaving 18 bases between them. Germline lookup yields CDR1 MGHRA and CDR2 YSYEKL.